Listed here are 30 T cell receptor beta chains from one sample, sequenced in a study of blood T cell repertoires in COVID-19. Repertoires were generated with immunoSEQ multiplex PCR, while TCRdb's copy carries only in-frame clones and drops some. The sample lists about 370,000 clones, 89% occurring once. Sequencing was done on a sample of peripheral blood. The receptors originated from a woman aged 30 to 39 with COVID-19, enrolled during active disease.

This clone occurred once. The chain has TRBV18 and TRBJ1-1, with D possibly TRBD1 on 6 matching bases. V was shortened by 3 bases and J by 3 bases, with 11 bases between the two germline ends. Germline loops: CDR1 KGHSH, CDR2 LQKENI. This CDR3 is built from 14 residues. Written as DNA, the CDR3 is TGTGCCAGCTCACCGGGGGGGGCGGACACTGAAGCTTTCTTT. The encoded protein is CASSPGGADTEAFF.

The V gene is TRBV6-5, the J gene TRBJ2-2, with a possible D match to TRBD1 (6 bases). V lost 8 bases and J lost 1, with 14 bases in between. The CDR3 runs to 15 residues. Germline V CDR1 and CDR2: MNHEY, SVGAGI. The CDR3 DNA sequence: TGTGCCAGCGGGCGAGGGGGAGTGAACACCGGGGAGCTGTTTTTT. Protein sequence: CASGRGGVNTGELFF.

The J gene is TRBJ2-1, the V gene TRBV10-2, with D possibly TRBD2 on 5 matching bases. Germline-derived CDR1 and CDR2 are WSHSY and SAAADI. Between the trimmed V and J ends, which lost 4 bases and 5 bases, there was a span of 9 bases. The CDR3 is 13 residues long. The chain's CDR3 is CASSGLANNEQFF. CDR3 sequence (DNA): TGCGCCAGCAGTGGGCTAGCTAACAATGAGCAGTTCTTC.

V gene TRBV28 combines with J gene TRBJ1-1, with D tentatively TRBD1 (5 bases). Germline V gene sequence: CDR1 MDHEN, CDR2 SYDVKM. This CDR3 has 12 residues. The germline V and J ends were trimmed by 1 base and 8 bases, with 8 bases remaining between them. The CDR3 is CASSLSRTEAFF. CDR3 in DNA: TGTGCCAGCAGTTTATCCCGGACAGAAGCTTTCTTT.

The chain joins TRBV24-1 to TRBJ2-5, with D maybe TRBD2 (5 bases). CDR1 KGHDR and CDR2 SFDVKD come from the germline V gene. V lost 4 bases, J lost 5 bases, and 10 bases lay in between. This CDR3 is 13 amino acids long. CDR3 nucleotide sequence: TGTGCCACCAGTGAGGGAGTGCGGGAGACCCAGTACTTC. It yields the protein CATSEGVRETQYF.

The chain is built from TRBV3-1 (or the pseudogene TRBV3-2) and TRBJ1-2, with D maybe TRBD1 (6 bases). The CDR3 consists of 16 residues. CDR1 and CDR2 from the germline V gene are LGHDT and YNNKEL (reference sequence). V was pared by 4 bases and J by 4 bases, with 19 bases between. CDR3 sequence: CASSRSMGGLSYGYTF. The CDR3 bases are TGTGCCAGCAGCCGGAGTATGGGGGGGCTCTCCTATGGCTACACCTTC.

V usage is TRBV7-8 and J usage is TRBJ2-5, with D uncertain. Trimming pared 3 bases from V and 2 bases from J, leaving 16 bases between. The CDR3 has 16 amino acids. CDR1 and CDR2 (germline): SGHVS, FQNEAQ. The CDR3 reads CASSLNFRSLQETQYF. The CDR3 bases are TGTGCCAGCAGCTTGAATTTCCGGTCACTTCAAGAGACCCAGTACTTC.

For this clone: Distinct nucleotide sequences in the sample also encode this CDR3. The DNA of the CDR3 is TGTGCCAGCAGTTTACGGGGGAGGGCCGATACGCAGTATTTT. This codes for CASSLRGRADTQYF. This sequence joins TRBV27 and TRBJ2-3; 7 bases line up with TRBD2. J was trimmed by 6 bases and V by 2 bases; bases with no gene match: 5. This CDR3 contains 14 residues. Germline lookup yields CDR1 MNHEY and CDR2 SMNVEV (reference sequence).

The chain recombines TRBV27 with TRBJ1-2; D call uncertain. The V end lost 8 bases, the J end lost 9 bases, and 16 bases lay between the germline ends. This CDR3 has 12 residues. Germline assignment: CDR1 MNHEY and CDR2 SMNVEV (reference sequence). The CDR3 loop reads CASGSGPFSYTF. The DNA for the CDR3 is TGTGCCAGCGGTTCAGGCCCGTTTAGCTACACCTTC.

The chain links TRBV4-1 to TRBJ1-4; 7 bases match TRBD1. CDR1 and CDR2 from the germline V gene are MGHRA and YSYEKL. The CDR3 is made up of 15 amino acids. The V gene end was trimmed by 5 bases and the J gene end by 8 bases; junction bases not matched to a gene: 11. CDR3 sequence: CASSEFFTGDEKLFF. CDR3 in DNA: TGCGCCAGCAGCGAGTTCTTCACAGGGGACGAAAAACTGTTTTTT.

This clone appeared many times. The chain joins TRBV2 to TRBJ1-5; D gene ambiguous. This CDR3 comprises 14 residues. Germline assignment: CDR1 SNHLY and CDR2 FYNNEI. V gave up 7 bases and J gave up 3 bases, with 13 bases separating them. CDR3 nucleotide sequence: TGTGCCAGCACCGCCGACACCTCCAATCAGCCCCAGCATTTT. It translates to CASTADTSNQPQHF. The variable domain in full, with the rest retrieved from reference TRBV2 and TRBJ1-5, is EPEVTQTPSHQVTQMGQEVILRCVPISNHLYFYWYRQILGQKVEFLVSFYNNEISEKSEIFDDQFSVERPDGSNFTLKIRSTKLEDSAMYFCASTADTSNQPQHFGDGTRLSIL.

The gene calls are TRBV24-1 and TRBJ1-5, with 8 bases matching TRBD1. The V gene's germline CDR1 is KGHDR and CDR2 SFDVKD. CDR3 length: 17 amino acids. Trimming took 3 bases from V and 2 from J; bases not matched to a gene: 8. This CDR3 is CATSDTTGARGNQPQHF. DNA for the CDR3: TGTGCCACCAGTGATACGACAGGGGCTAGAGGCAATCAGCCCCAGCATTTT.

The J gene is TRBJ2-3, the V gene TRBV5-1, with 10 bases that match TRBD2. CDR1 is SGHRS, CDR2 YFSETQ, per germline. V was pared by 3 bases and J by 5 bases, with 12 bases of the junction left unmatched. The CDR3 sequence is 17 residues long. The chain's CDR3 is CASSSGGVAGGVDTQYF. Written as DNA, the CDR3 is TGCGCCAGCAGCTCCGGCGGAGTAGCGGGGGGTGTAGATACGCAGTATTTT.

The J gene is TRBJ2-7, the V gene TRBV6-2 or TRBV6-3; 7 nucleotides agree with TRBD2. This CDR3 has 16 amino acids. V lost 5 bases, J lost 0 bases, and 10 bases stayed unmatched. Germline V gene sequence: CDR1 MNHEY, CDR2 SVGEGT. The CDR3 loop is CASSTRGDALSYEQYF. CDR3 DNA: TGTGCCAGCAGTACTCGGGGGGACGCCCTCTCCTACGAGCAGTACTTC.

This clone was recorded once. The rearrangement uses TRBV5-1 and TRBJ2-3; D is unclear. The germline V gene has CDR1 SGHRS and CDR2 YFSETQ. The V end lost 4 bases, the J end lost 2 bases, and 17 bases lay between the germline ends. The CDR3 spans 16 residues. The CDR3 reads CASSPPGTAHTDTQYF. The CDR3 DNA reads TGCGCCAGCAGCCCCCCAGGTACTGCACACACAGATACGCAGTATTTT.

The rearrangement joins TRBV5-5 to TRBJ2-1; 8 bases agree with TRBD2. With V trimmed by 1 base and J by 1 base, 10 bases remained unmatched. CDR1 is SGHKS, CDR2 YYEKEE, per germline (reference sequence). The CDR3 is 18 amino acids. The CDR3 region is CASSLLGSGRGSYNEQFF. Written as DNA, the CDR3 is TGTGCCAGCAGCTTGTTGGGTTCCGGGAGGGGGTCCTACAATGAGCAGTTCTTC.

This clone showed up just once. The gene calls are TRBV6-2 or TRBV6-3 and TRBJ2-7; D is possibly TRBD1 (8 bases). Deletions cut 0 bases from V and 5 bases from J, with 14 bases between. This CDR3 is 15 amino acids long. Germline-derived CDR1 and CDR2 are MNHEY and SVGEGT. The CDR3 DNA sequence: TGTGCCAGCAGTTACTCGCCCACAGGGGGGGACGAGCAGTACGTC. Protein: CASSYSPTGGDEQYV.

The chain combines TRBV15 with TRBJ1-5; 9 positions match TRBD1. V dropped 0 bases and J dropped 6; count of bases not matched to a gene: 9. The germline V gene encodes CDR1 LNHNV and CDR2 YYDKDF (reference sequence). The CDR3 runs to 17 residues. Written as DNA, the CDR3 is TGTGCCACCAGCAGAGATATACAGGGGGCTCAAGGTCAGCCCCAGCATTTT. Amino acid sequence: CATSRDIQGAQGQPQHF.

The chain combines TRBV19 with TRBJ2-7; TRBD1 aligns across 7 bases. The CDR3 runs 12 residues. With 4 bases clipped from V and 3 bases from J, the junction kept 0 bases outside the gene matches. Germline values: CDR1 LNHDA, CDR2 SQIVND (reference sequence). CDR3 in DNA: TGTGCCAGTAGTAACAGGGGCTACGAGCAGTACTTC. Residues: CASSNRGYEQYF. Drawing the rest from reference TRBV19 and TRBJ2-7, the complete variable domain is DGGITQSPKYLFRKEGQNVTLSCEQNLNHDAMYWYRQDPGQGLRLIYYSQIVNDFQKGDIAEGYSVSREKKESFPLTVTSAQKNPTAFYLCASSNRGYEQYFGPGTRLTVT.

The chain combines TRBV7-2 with TRBJ2-3; 10 bases align to TRBD2. V shed 3 bases, J shed 8 bases, and the junction held 11 bases outside the gene matches. Germline V gene sequence: CDR1 SGHTA, CDR2 FQGNSA. The CDR3 sequence is 16 residues long. The CDR3, as DNA: TGTGCCAGCAGCTTCCACGGCGGTCTAGCGGGAGTTACGCAGTATTTT. Its protein is CASSFHGGLAGVTQYF.

This clone was observed once. J is TRBJ2-1 and V is TRBV10-3, with 8 bases aligning to TRBD2. V shed 2 bases, J shed 3 bases, and the junction held 9 bases outside the gene matches. Germline V gives CDR1 ENHRY, CDR2 SYGVKD. The CDR3 runs to 17 residues. CDR3 region: CAISETPGAGGYNEQFF. The CDR3 region has the DNA TGTGCCATCAGTGAGACACCAGGGGCGGGGGGCTACAATGAGCAGTTCTTC.

V is TRBV7-6 and J is TRBJ1-2; D is perhaps TRBD1 (5 bases). From germline, CDR1 is SGHVS and CDR2 FNYEAQ. The CDR3 runs to 13 residues. V gave up 2 bases and J gave up 6 bases, with 10 bases separating them. The CDR3 region is CASSLQGSHGYTF. In DNA, the CDR3 is TGTGCCAGCAGCTTACAGGGTAGTCATGGCTACACCTTC.

The genes are TRBV29-1 and TRBJ2-7; 11 positions agree with TRBD2. The CDR3 runs to 18 residues. The germline CDR1 and CDR2 sequences are SQVTM and ANQGSEA. With V trimmed by 8 bases and J by 12 bases, 30 bases remained unmatched. The CDR3 sequence is CSHKICPGPQRLAGRGYV. In nucleotides, the CDR3 is TGCAGCCATAAAATTTGTCCCGGGCCCCAAAGACTAGCGGGAAGGGGGTACGTC.

V and J are TRBV4-3 and TRBJ1-3; D is possibly TRBD1 (5 bases). V lost 5 bases to trimming and J lost 2 bases, with 16 bases between them. The CDR3 is 16 residues long. Germline V lookup: CDR1 LGHNA, CDR2 YSLEER. The CDR3 DNA is TGCGCCAGCAGCAGGTGGGGAGGGGAGACTGGAAACACCATATATTTT. Residues: CASSRWGGETGNTIYF.

This sequence joins TRBV28 and TRBJ1-4; unclear D gene. Trimming took 3 bases from V and 6 from J, leaving 20 bases between them. CDR3 length: 17 residues. Looked up from germline, CDR1 is MDHEN and CDR2 is SYDVKM. CDR3 region: CASSFTAPDVRDEKLFF. The DNA for the CDR3 is TGTGCCAGCAGTTTTACAGCGCCAGATGTGAGGGATGAAAAACTGTTTTTT. The full variable domain, in which reference TRBV28 and TRBJ1-4 provide the parts outside the CDR3, is DVKVTQSSRYLVKRTGEKVFLECVQDMDHENMFWYRQDPGLGLRLIYFSYDVKMKEKGDIPEGYSVSREKKERFSLILESASTNQTSMYLCASSFTAPDVRDEKLFFGSGTQLSVL.

This clone was detected only once. The chain uses TRBV9 and TRBJ1-2, with no clear D. CDR1 and CDR2 (germline): SGDLS, YYNGEE. The CDR3 length is 15 residues. The ends were cut back, 3 bases at V and 9 bases at J, with 21 bases in the middle. Here the CDR3 reads CASSAIAGSLGSYTF. The CDR3 DNA follows: TGTGCCAGCAGCGCCATCGCCGGGAGCTTAGGGAGCTACACCTTC.

The chain has TRBV3-1 (or the pseudogene TRBV3-2) and TRBJ2-2; D perhaps matches TRBD2 (6 bases). From germline, CDR1 is LGHDT and CDR2 YNNKEL (reference sequence). The CDR3 runs to 14 residues. Trimming took 1 base from V and 8 from J, leaving 11 bases between them. The CDR3 nucleotides read TGTGCCAGCAGCCAAGGTGCCGCGGGAGGGGAGCTGTTTTTT. It encodes CASSQGAAGGELFF.

This chain connects TRBV28 to TRBJ2-7, with 8 bases that match TRBD1. The germline gives CDR1 MDHEN, CDR2 SYDVKM. The CDR3 is 15 residues long. V lost 2 bases and J lost 4; bases outside the gene matches: 7. CDR3: CASSLMTGVGYEQYF. Written as DNA, the CDR3 is TGTGCCAGCAGTTTAATGACAGGGGTTGGATACGAGCAGTACTTC.

The V gene is TRBV4-1, the J gene TRBJ2-7; unclear D gene. CDR1 MGHRA and CDR2 YSYEKL come from the germline V gene. The CDR3 is 15 amino acids. V was trimmed by 0 bases and J by 5 bases, leaving 14 bases between them. The CDR3 here is CASSQEFGRPDEQYF. CDR3 bases: TGCGCCAGCAGCCAAGAGTTCGGCAGGCCCGACGAGCAGTACTTC.

V gene TRBV5-5 combines with J gene TRBJ2-3; 7 bases match TRBD1. Per the germline V gene, CDR1 is SGHKS and CDR2 is YYEKEE (reference sequence). CDR3 length: 17 residues. With 2 bases clipped from V and 0 bases from J, the junction kept 9 bases outside the gene matches. The CDR3: CASSFLGTATSTDTQYF. CDR3 coding DNA: TGTGCCAGCAGCTTTCTAGGGACAGCCACTAGCACAGATACGCAGTATTTT.